This T cell receptor beta chain was found in a study of CD8 T cells in ankylosing spondylitis (dated by TCRdb to 2016 to 2017). Notes on the research overall: The study profiled T cell receptor beta repertoires in healthy donors and ankylosing spondylitis patients to find disease-linked TCR variants. Peripheral blood samples were taken, and synovial fluid was additionally collected from ankylosing spondylitis patients. The full study cohort was made up of 25 ankylosing spondylitis patients and over 90 healthy donors. Beyond this particular receptor, the publication reports: Blood from ankylosing spondylitis patients appeared to be characterized by a TCR beta motif composed of roughly 8 highly homologous amino acid variants. The disease-linked clones had a CD8+ phenotype and were found at relatively low frequencies in peripheral blood. Some motif variants had previously been reported in the synovial fluid and blood of reactive arthritis patients, which suggests shared mechanisms of disease initiation. The disease-linked clones were reported as significantly enriched in matched synovial fluid samples from ankylosing spondylitis patients.

V is reduced by 1 base and J by 1 base, leaving a spacing of 13 bases between them. Taken from the germline V gene, the CDR1 and CDR2 loops are SGHRS and YFSETQ. Its CDR3 holds 16 amino acids, cysteine through phenylalanine. Kept here is only the CDR3 DNA, which spans 48 bases and is read in frame from base 1. With respect to this clonotype: Its recognized antigen is unknown. No base-level quality is on record; no much larger clone is a single base apart.

The reads were generated on an Illumina HiSeq 2500. Quantitative 5'-RACE with molecular barcodes was used to prepare TCR beta libraries. Processing in the source paper ran as follows. To identify disease-linked TCR variants, a new computational method was used, one built on a probabilistic model of VDJ rearrangement. TCRdb cleaned the public reads at Q25 with fastp, built clones with MiXCR and kept in-frame beta chains. Each CDR3 protein appears once, grouped with its most common genes and DNA. What appears here as the V and J calls and clone size reflects TCRdb's work, not the paper's. The sample table holds nearly 350,000 distinct CDR3 sequences, of which roughly 15% were seen once. 1.1% of the sample goes to the ten largest clones.

The source material was blood, either unsorted or a sorted T cell fraction (not recorded which). Rearrangement joined TRBV5-1 to TRBJ2-3; a weak D assignment points to TRBD2 (6 bases agree). This receptor was identified in a male donor with ankylosing spondylitis or in good health (not recorded which). The base sequence is TGCGCCAGCAGCTTGAATGGGGGGATTGGCACAGATACGCAGTATTTT. Translated, it gives CASSLNGGIGTDTQYF.